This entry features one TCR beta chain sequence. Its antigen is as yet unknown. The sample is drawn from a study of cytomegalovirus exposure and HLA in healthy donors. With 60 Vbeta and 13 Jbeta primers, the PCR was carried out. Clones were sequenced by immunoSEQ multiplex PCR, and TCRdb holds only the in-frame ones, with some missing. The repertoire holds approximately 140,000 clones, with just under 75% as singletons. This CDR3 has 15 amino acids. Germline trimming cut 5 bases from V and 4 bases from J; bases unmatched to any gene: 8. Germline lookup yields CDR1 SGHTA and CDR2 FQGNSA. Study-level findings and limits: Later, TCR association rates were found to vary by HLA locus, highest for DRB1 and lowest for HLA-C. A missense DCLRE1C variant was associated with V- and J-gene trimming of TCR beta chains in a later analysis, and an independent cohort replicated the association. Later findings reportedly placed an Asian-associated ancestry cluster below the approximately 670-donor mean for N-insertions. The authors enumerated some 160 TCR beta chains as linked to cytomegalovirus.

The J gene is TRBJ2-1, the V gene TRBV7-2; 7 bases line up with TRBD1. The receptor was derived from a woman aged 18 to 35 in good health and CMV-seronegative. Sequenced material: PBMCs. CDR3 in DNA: TGTGCCAGCAGCCGGACCGGGACAGAATACAATGAGCAGTTCTTC. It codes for CASSRTGTEYNEQFF.